The 23 T cell receptor beta chains reported below all come from one sample, sequenced in a study of T cell repertoires in cytomegalovirus infection. TCRdb used MiXCR to reprocess the reads, holding one entry per CDR3 protein. The sample contains approximately 500,000 distinct CDR3 sequences, 10% to 12% of which appear only once. The sequenced sample was PBMCs. All receptors derive from a human donor in good health (CMV status not recorded). Some clones in this sample may be carry-over from other donors' samples.

This clonotype was detected many times. The CDR3 DNA is TGTGCCAGCAGCTTCGGGACAGGCATTAATTCACCCCTCCACTTT. It translates to CASSFGTGINSPLHF. The chain couples TRBV7-8 to TRBJ1-6; 8 nucleotides agree with TRBD1. CDR3 size: 15 residues. CDR1 SGHVS and CDR2 FQNEAQ come from the germline V gene. J lost 6 bases, V lost 3 bases, and 4 bases had no gene match.

This clonotype was counted many times. This sequence joins TRBV20-1 and TRBJ1-1, with D perhaps TRBD1 (5 bases). This CDR3 comprises 15 residues. V lost 2 bases and J 1 base, leaving 14 bases between the germline ends. The germline gives CDR1 DFQATT, CDR2 SNEGSKA (reference sequence). This CDR3 is CSARRQATGNTEAFF. The CDR3 DNA reads as TGCAGTGCTAGAAGGCAAGCTACAGGGAACACTGAAGCTTTCTTT.

This clonotype was recorded at least ten times. The chain is built from TRBV6-1 and TRBJ1-6; weak D call: TRBD1 (6 bases). The germline gives CDR1 MNHNS, CDR2 SASEGT. This CDR3 spans 12 amino acids. Trimming took 5 bases from V and 8 from J, leaving 7 bases between them. CDR3 bases: TGTGCCAGCAGTTACAGGGATTCACCCCTCCACTTT. It specifies CASSYRDSPLHF.

Only a few counts were recorded for this clonotype. The chain uses TRBV24-1 and TRBJ2-7; D uncertain. The CDR3 runs to 12 residues. CDR1 KGHDR and CDR2 SFDVKD come from the germline V gene. Trimming stripped 3 bases from V and 3 bases from J, with 5 bases between. The DNA of the CDR3 is TGTGCCACCAGTGATCAGAACTACGAGCAGTACTTC. It encodes CATSDQNYEQYF.

There are many counts of this clonotype. The V and J genes are TRBV20-1 and TRBJ1-1; D unresolved. The CDR3 has 15 amino acids. V shed 5 bases and J shed 6 bases, with 22 bases lying between them. Germline V gives CDR1 DFQATT, CDR2 SNEGSKA (reference sequence). The DNA for the CDR3 is TGCAGTGCTTTCCGCGGTTATGAAGGGATCGCTGAAGCTTTCTTT. Protein sequence: CSAFRGYEGIAEAFF.

This clonotype occurred many times. The V gene is TRBV5-1, the J gene TRBJ1-2, with D possibly TRBD1 on 5 matching bases. CDR1 and CDR2 (germline): SGHRS, YFSETQ. Trimming removed 2 bases from V and 6 bases from J, with 11 bases in between. The CDR3 sequence is 13 residues long. The CDR3 loop is CASSFQGTDGYTF. The CDR3 DNA is TGCGCCAGCAGCTTTCAAGGGACCGATGGCTACACCTTC.

This clonotype was seen ten or more times. The V and J genes are TRBV7-9 and TRBJ2-3, with D possibly being TRBD2 (5 bases). Between the trimmed V and J ends, which lost 3 bases and 4 bases, there was a span of 11 bases. Per germline, CDR1 SEHNR and CDR2 FQNEAQ (reference sequence). The CDR3 spans 14 residues. The CDR3 DNA follows: TGTGCCAGCAGCTTCGACGGGAAGGCAGATACGCAGTATTTT. Protein product: CASSFDGKADTQYF.

About this clonotype: This may stem from a read error, because a much larger clone lies one nucleotide away. J is TRBJ1-2 and V is TRBV7-2; D not resolved. CDR1 is SGHTA, CDR2 FQGNSA, per germline. The CDR3 spans 15 residues. The CDR3 nucleotides are TGTGCCAGCAGCTCCGCCCCAGGAGTTAACTATGGCCACACCTTC. As protein: CASSSAPGVNYGHTF.

In this sample, this clonotype turned up many times. J is TRBJ1-2 and V is TRBV20-1; D gene ambiguous. The CDR3 length is 16 residues. Germline CDR1 and CDR2: DFQATT and SNEGSKA (reference sequence). Trimming pared 5 bases from V and 4 bases from J, leaving 23 bases between. The CDR3 spells CSALAPSGGGPYGYTF. In nucleotides, the CDR3 is TGCAGTGCTCTAGCACCATCGGGAGGCGGACCCTATGGCTACACCTTC.

The rearrangement links TRBV6-1 to TRBJ2-5, with 13 nucleotides matching TRBD2. The CDR3 consists of 16 residues. Losses at the gene ends were 2 bases for V and 7 bases for J; bases not matched to a gene: 7. Per germline, CDR1 MNHNS and CDR2 SASEGT. The CDR3 reads CASSEKLAGGPGTQYF. The CDR3 nucleotides read TGTGCCAGCAGTGAAAAACTAGCGGGAGGGCCCGGGACCCAGTACTTC.

This clonotype came up many times. The V call is TRBV28, the J call TRBJ1-2, with a tentative D call TRBD1 (5 bases). Germline loops: CDR1 MDHEN, CDR2 SYDVKM. Trimming removed 5 bases from V and 2 bases from J, with 12 bases in between. The CDR3 runs to 14 residues. The chain's CDR3 is CASSTRTRNYGYTF. CDR3 DNA: TGTGCCAGCAGTACAAGGACACGAAACTATGGCTACACCTTC.

This clonotype has a count of ten or more. V and J are TRBV19 and TRBJ1-5; D is unclear. This CDR3 is built from 13 residues. CDR1 and CDR2 (germline): LNHDA, SQIVND (reference sequence). The germline V and J ends were trimmed by 8 bases and 4 bases, with 12 bases remaining between them. As DNA, the CDR3 is TGTGCCAGTGGGATTTTAGGTAATCAGCCCCAGCATTTT. This codes for CASGILGNQPQHF.

This clonotype occurred a few times. V is TRBV5-4 and J is TRBJ2-5; D uncertain. CDR1 and CDR2 (germline): SGHNT, YYREEE (reference sequence). This CDR3 has 14 residues. Trimming left V 4 bases short and J 7 bases short, with 17 bases between. In DNA, the CDR3 is TGTGCCAGCAGCACTCGGACCTCCCCAGGGACCCAGTACTTC. Its protein product is CASSTRTSPGTQYF.

This clonotype was counted a few times. V is TRBV10-3 and J is TRBJ1-1, with 7 bases that match TRBD1. The germline CDR1 and CDR2 sequences are ENHRY and SYGVKD. V trimming: 6 bases; J trimming: 4 bases; junction bases outside the gene matches: 5. The CDR3 contains 13 residues. The CDR3 DNA sequence: TGTGCCATCAGGACAGGGTCTGGCACTGAAGCTTTCTTT. This sequence encodes CAIRTGSGTEAFF.

As to this clonotype: A read error is possible here, since a much larger clone lies one base away. The chain recombines TRBV20-1 with TRBJ1-1; 9 bases match TRBD1. Germline V gene lookup returns CDR1 DFQATT and CDR2 SNEGSKA (reference sequence). This CDR3 region has 13 residues. CDR3 region: CSVPGQGHTEVFF. The CDR3 DNA reads as TGCAGTGTACCGGGACAGGGACACACTGAAGTTTTCTTT.

This chain joins TRBV12-3 or TRBV12-4 and TRBJ2-5, with D perhaps matching TRBD1 (6 bases). V lost 7 bases to trimming and J lost 5 bases, with 17 bases between them. This CDR3 has 14 amino acids. CDR3 region: CASTRLAQGETQYF. CDR3 nucleotides: TGTGCCAGCACCCGGTTAGCTCAGGGGGAGACCCAGTACTTC.

This clonotype came up many times. The chain links TRBV28 to TRBJ2-2, with 7 bases aligning to TRBD2. Germline loops: CDR1 MDHEN, CDR2 SYDVKM. The CDR3 runs to 15 residues. The V gene end was trimmed by 3 bases and the J gene end by 4 bases; junction bases not matched to a gene: 5. The CDR3 DNA follows: TGTGCCAGCAGTTTGCCAGCGGGGCTCACCGGGGAGCTGTTTTTT. Encoded protein: CASSLPAGLTGELFF. The complete variable domain, with remaining parts taken from reference TRBV28 and TRBJ2-2, reads DVKVTQSSRYLVKRTGEKVFLECVQDMDHENMFWYRQDPGLGLRLIYFSYDVKMKEKGDIPEGYSVSREKKERFSLILESASTNQTSMYLCASSLPAGLTGELFFGEGSRLTVL.

This clonotype was recorded a few times. This sequence joins TRBV20-1 and TRBJ1-2; possible D gene TRBD1, 5 bases. CDR3 length: 13 residues. The germline V gene has CDR1 DFQATT and CDR2 SNEGSKA (reference sequence). V was shortened by 3 bases and J by 6 bases, with 14 bases between the two germline ends. CDR3 DNA sequence: TGCAGTGCTAGGTTGGGGGTGGGGGATGGCTACACCTTC. This translates into CSARLGVGDGYTF.

The chain is built from TRBV20-1 and TRBJ2-1; 10 nucleotides align to TRBD2. The V and J ends lost 5 bases and 5 bases, in that order; junction bases with no gene match: 6. Germline V gene sequence: CDR1 DFQATT, CDR2 SNEGSKA (reference sequence). This CDR3 spans 14 amino acids. This CDR3 is CSAGLAARDNEQFF. The CDR3 DNA follows: TGCAGTGCTGGACTAGCGGCGAGGGACAATGAGCAGTTCTTC.

This chain links TRBV6-6 with TRBJ2-5; D not certain. The germline V and J ends were trimmed by 6 bases and 5 bases, with 13 bases remaining between them. The CDR3 extends over 13 amino acids. Germline V gene sequence: CDR1 MNHNY, CDR2 SVGAGI (reference sequence). The CDR3 reads CASSDYSRETQYF. The CDR3 coding sequence is TGTGCCAGCAGCGATTATTCTCGGGAGACCCAGTACTTC.

The chain couples TRBV20-1 to TRBJ2-7, with 7 bases identical to TRBD1. The junction had 6 bases not matched to a gene; V was cut back by 5 bases and J by 2 bases. The CDR3 length is 13 residues. Looked up from germline, CDR1 is DFQATT and CDR2 is SNEGSKA (reference sequence). CDR3 in amino acids: CSAVDRSPYEQYF. In DNA form, the CDR3 reads TGCAGTGCTGTGGACAGGAGCCCCTACGAGCAGTACTTC.

This clonotype occurred many times. V and J are TRBV7-9 and TRBJ2-7; D gene ambiguous. Between the trimmed V and J ends, which lost 4 bases and 9 bases, there was a span of 10 bases. The CDR3 is 11 amino acids. CDR1 and CDR2 from the germline V gene are SEHNR and FQNEAQ (reference sequence). CDR3 nucleotide sequence: TGTGCCAGCAGCTCCAACCCCCGGCAGTACTTC. Its protein product is CASSSNPRQYF.

This clonotype showed up just a few times. CDR3 bases: TGCAGCGTTGAAGTCTTCGGCGGGCGGAACTCCTACGAGCAGTACTTC. Translated: CSVEVFGGRNSYEQYF. The chain combines TRBV29-1 with TRBJ2-7; D perhaps matches TRBD2 (5 bases). The V end lost 1 base, the J end lost 0 bases, and 16 bases lay between the germline ends. Germline V gives CDR1 SQVTM, CDR2 ANQGSEA. The CDR3 runs 16 residues.